Below, one T cell receptor beta chain is given with its context. The antigen this receptor binds is unknown. Per-base qualities were not stored, and no clone one base away is much larger. This sample is drawn from a study of blood T cell repertoires in COVID-19 (dated by TCRdb to 2018 to 2021). With regard to the full study: Samples covering the acute and convalescent phases of COVID-19 were provided by collaborators in the United States, Italy and Spain. The prospective study material was composed of cDNA or gDNA derived from T cells, B-cell-depleted T cells, or PBMCs. Subjects who had been exposed to COVID-19, were actively infected with it, or had recovered from it provided the deeply sampled blood TCRbeta repertoires that made up the dataset. The repertoires were released in a freely available public database meant as a resource for research on the immune response to SARS-CoV-2. Samples came from the ongoing ImmuneRACE study (first 160 participants) plus 1,254 subjects from 6 global collaborators. Sample metadata almost always included a de-identified subject ID, COVID-19 status, age in years and sex. Where available, HLA class I and class II types were taken from metadata supplied by the sample provider and were not determined by assay-based typing. Broad study findings and their caveats: How much clinical and demographic metadata was included differed by source and by participant, and the metadata was provided uncurated.

Reading the germline V gene gives CDR1 ENHRY and CDR2 SYGVKD. V has 3 bases trimmed and J has 4 bases trimmed; junction bases matching no gene number 7. Measured from the cysteine to the phenylalanine, the CDR3 is 15 residues long. The retained sequence is limited to the CDR3, 45 bases, with the frame set at the first base. Each collaborating institution followed its own protocols to collect whole blood in K2EDTA tubes. For TCRbeta analysis, collaborators shipped samples as frozen whole blood, isolated PBMCs, or DNA extracted from either of those sample types. The immunoSEQ Assay, a bias-controlled multiplex PCR, was used to amplify TCRbeta CDR3 regions from genomic DNA. Regarding the original processing steps: The number of nucleated cells in each sample was estimated by amplification of reference gene primers within the assay. To quantify the absolute abundance of each unique TCRbeta CDR3 rearrangement, sequence reads were collapsed and filtered. For each sample, productive Simpson clonality was calculated by taking the square root of Simpson's diversity index across productive rearrangements. This is the immuneACCESS table as TCRdb keeps it, with only in-frame sequences that have V and J called. A part of the clones is gone; compared with another copy, unresolved V genes explain less than half, and the rest is unexplained. The V and J calls and clone size were taken over from that table, and D and trimming were inferred from the DNA. The sample records tens of thousands of clones, approximately 84% of which are singletons. The ten largest clonotypes hold 10% to 15% of the sample.

The TCR was taken from a human donor in a cohort sampled during active COVID-19. Sequenced input: peripheral blood. Recombination connected TRBV10-3 to TRBJ1-2; TRBD1 matches 8 bases in the middle. The DNA sequence reads TGTGCCATCAGTGAACAGGGGGAAGGTATCTATGGCTACACCTTC. It specifies CAISEQGEGIYGYTF.